This T cell receptor beta chain was found in a study of T cell repertoires in cytomegalovirus infection. In the study overall: CMV infection plus the matching HLA type was flagged by public TCR beta signatures. Overall study findings and caveats: Dominating the ex vivo response were HLA-C-restricted CMV-specific TCR beta clonotypes. Of the TCR beta families, the public ones yielded a cumulative frequency that identified carriers of CMV plus the relevant HLA.

This CDR3 is 16 amino acids long. Looked up from germline, CDR1 is MDHEN and CDR2 is SYDVKM. V lost 2 bases and J lost 0, with 11 bases in between. Using its own MiXCR run on the reads, TCRdb lists one record per CDR3 protein. Among around 550,000 distinct CDR3 sequences listed, more than 20% were seen once. With respect to this clonotype: Its antigen is still unknown.

Sequencing used PBMCs. The chain joins TRBV28 to TRBJ1-3; the D is unclear. This sequence originates from a human donor in good health (CMV status not recorded). Some clones in this sample may be carry-over from other donors' samples. This chain's CDR3 is CASSLDQLFSGNTIYF. The CDR3 nucleotides are TGTGCCAGCAGTTTAGACCAGCTTTTCTCTGGAAACACCATATATTTT.